Listed below are T cell receptor beta chains from one sample, sequenced in a study of blood T cell repertoires in COVID-19. The protocol was immunoSEQ multiplex PCR, while the TCRdb copy is restricted to in-frame clones and leaves out a portion. This sample has approximately 230,000 clones, with roughly 87% found just once. Sequencing was carried out using PBMCs or T cells enriched from blood (not recorded which). The receptors here all came from a woman in her twenties or thirties with acute COVID-19. Each CDR3 is given with its conserved first and last residue. D genes are given only for firm matches. The listing skips clone size in some rows; elsewhere it reads once, few, many or a size class.

d_gene	j_gene	abundance	v_gene	len	CDR3aa	CDR3nt
TRBD2	TRBJ2-5	.	TRBV28	15	CASSSPSGSRETQYF	TGTGCCAGCAGTTCACCTAGCGGGAGTAGGGAGACCCAGTACTTC
.	TRBJ2-1	.	TRBV6-4	15	CASSAGRASYNEQFF	TGTGCCAGCAGTGCGGGCAGGGCGTCCTACAATGAGCAGTTCTTC
.	TRBJ1-1	.	TRBV12-3/TRBV12-4	13	CASTPARGAEAFF	TGTGCCAGCACCCCCGCCCGGGGAGCTGAAGCTTTCTTT
TRBD1	TRBJ1-1	.	TRBV28	12	CASSFTGGLAFF	TGTGCCAGCAGTTTTACAGGGGGCCTAGCTTTCTTT
.	TRBJ2-7	.	TRBV4-1	15	CASSQGGLSHGEQYF	TGCGCCAGCAGCCAAGGCGGGCTATCTCATGGCGAGCAGTACTTC
.	TRBJ2-1	.	TRBV28	15	CASRNRGSSYNEQFF	TGTGCCAGCAGGAATCGGGGGAGCTCCTACAATGAGCAGTTCTTC
.	TRBJ1-6	.	TRBV30	15	CAWRAGLGVNSPLHF	TGTGCCTGGAGGGCGGGGCTAGGGGTTAATTCACCCCTCCACTTT
.	TRBJ2-3	.	TRBV2	16	CASSATGLTSTDTQYF	TGTGCCAGCAGTGCTACAGGTCTGACTAGCACAGATACGCAGTATTTT
TRBD1	TRBJ1-5	.	TRBV5-5	17	CASSAGQGLTSNQPQHF	TGTGCCAGCAGCGCTGGACAGGGTCTAACGAGCAATCAGCCCCAGCATTTT
.	TRBJ2-1	.	TRBV4-1	17	CASSQGPQRGAKNEQFF	TGCGCCAGCAGCCAAGGGCCCCAACGGGGGGCGAAGAATGAGCAGTTCTTC
.	TRBJ1-2	.	TRBV27	12	CASSFIVYGYTF	TGTGCCAGCAGTTTTATTGTCTATGGCTACACCTTC
TRBD1	TRBJ2-5	.	TRBV5-1	20	CASSYRPETGPIPLQETQYF	TGCGCCAGCAGCTATAGACCAGAGACAGGGCCCATACCCCTCCAAGAGACCCAGTACTTC
TRBD2	TRBJ2-2	.	TRBV7-2	20	CASSLAPRLAAISNTGELFF	TGTGCCAGCAGCTTAGCACCGAGACTAGCGGCGATATCGAACACCGGGGAGCTGTTTTTT
.	TRBJ2-5	.	TRBV5-1	14	CASSLALPGETQYF	TGCGCCAGCAGCTTGGCACTCCCGGGGGAGACCCAGTACTTC
TRBD1	TRBJ2-1	.	TRBV5-1	14	CASSTGQGRDEQFF	TGCGCCAGCAGCACGGGACAGGGTAGGGATGAGCAGTTCTTC
.	TRBJ2-3	once	TRBV15	16	CATSRGTGVGGDTQYF	TGTGCCACCAGCAGAGGTACAGGGGTTGGAGGGGATACGCAGTATTTT
TRBD1	TRBJ1-1	.	TRBV14	15	CASSHKDRGHTEAFF	TGTGCCAGCAGCCATAAGGACAGGGGGCACACTGAAGCTTTCTTT
.	TRBJ1-1	.	TRBV19	13	CASSIDRDTEAFF	TGTGCCAGTAGTATAGACAGGGACACTGAAGCTTTCTTT
.	TRBJ2-1	.	TRBV5-1	13	CASSLVPINEQFF	TGCGCCAGCAGCTTGGTTCCTATCAATGAGCAGTTCTTC
.	TRBJ2-1	.	TRBV7-2	16	CASSKSGRRHPNEQFF	TGTGCCAGCAGCAAAAGTGGGAGACGACACCCCAATGAGCAGTTCTTC
TRBD2	TRBJ2-1	.	TRBV7-9	19	CASSLTPGLAGVSYNEQFF	TGTGCCAGCAGCTTAACCCCTGGGCTAGCGGGGGTTTCCTACAATGAGCAGTTCTTC
.	TRBJ1-6	.	TRBV2	15	CASSLSGRREGPLHF	TGTGCCAGCAGTCTGTCGGGCCGCCGGGAAGGTCCCCTCCACTTT
.	TRBJ1-6	.	TRBV18	14	CASSPRGFGDPLHF	TGTGCCAGCTCACCACGGGGATTCGGGGATCCTCTCCACTTT
.	TRBJ1-2	.	TRBV28	14	CASSWVGGDYGYTF	TGTGCCAGCAGTTGGGTGGGAGGGGATTATGGCTACACCTTC
TRBD2	TRBJ2-1	.	TRBV3-1/TRBV3-2	15	CASSPLAGSYNEQFF	TGTGCCAGCAGCCCCCTAGCGGGATCCTACAATGAGCAGTTCTTC
.	TRBJ2-1	.	TRBV7-9	15	CASSPPGESYNEQFF	TGTGCCAGCAGCCCTCCAGGGGAATCCTACAATGAGCAGTTCTTC
TRBD1	TRBJ1-1	.	TRBV14	13	CASSPGRDRKAFF	TGTGCCAGCAGCCCCGGACGGGACAGAAAAGCTTTCTTT
.	TRBJ2-7	.	TRBV6-5	15	CASSYVHGRGYEQYF	TGTGCCAGCAGTTACGTGCACGGCAGGGGCTACGAGCAGTACTTC
.	TRBJ2-3	.	TRBV27	14	CASRLSVGTDTQYF	TGTGCCAGCAGACTTAGCGTGGGCACAGATACGCAGTATTTT
TRBD1	TRBJ1-1	.	TRBV10-3	16	CATYDRDNERNTEAFF	TGTGCCACGTACGACAGGGATAATGAGAGGAACACTGAAGCTTTCTTT
TRBD2	TRBJ2-1	few	TRBV7-9	16	CASSQLAGGSYNEQFF	TGTGCCAGCAGCCAACTAGCGGGAGGATCCTACAATGAGCAGTTCTTC
.	TRBJ1-1	.	TRBV5-3	15	CARSFRRGTLNEAFF	TGTGCCAGAAGCTTTAGACGGGGAACACTGAATGAAGCTTTCTTT
TRBD1	TRBJ1-1	.	TRBV19	15	CASSITGGSRTEAFF	TGTGCCAGTAGTATAACAGGGGGTAGTCGCACTGAAGCTTTCTTT
TRBD2	TRBJ2-3	.	TRBV7-2	17	CASSLAGTSGRADTQYF	TGTGCCAGCAGCTTAGCGGGGACTAGCGGGAGAGCAGATACGCAGTATTTT
.	TRBJ2-3	.	TRBV10-3	15	CAISRAGQNTDTQYF	TGTGCCATCAGCCGAGCGGGTCAAAACACAGATACGCAGTATTTT
.	TRBJ1-1	.	TRBV25-1	14	CASSESGIGNEAFF	TGTGCCAGCAGTGAATCGGGGATAGGCAATGAAGCTTTCTTT
.	TRBJ1-5	.	TRBV4-1	14	CASSQVGSHQPQHF	TGCGCCAGCAGCCAAGTCGGTAGCCATCAGCCCCAGCATTTT
TRBD2	TRBJ2-1	.	TRBV7-2	18	CASSFGLAGGPQAHEQFF	TGTGCCAGCAGCTTCGGACTAGCGGGAGGTCCCCAGGCCCATGAGCAGTTCTTC
.	TRBJ2-7	.	TRBV20-1	13	CSASTGIVGEQYF	TGCAGTGCTAGTACAGGGATCGTGGGTGAGCAGTACTTC
.	TRBJ1-2	.	TRBV5-1	13	CASSLETVYGYTF	TGCGCCAGCAGCTTGGAGACAGTCTATGGCTACACCTTC
TRBD1	TRBJ1-6	.	TRBV10-3	17	CAISSAGTGGALSPLHF	TGTGCCATCAGCTCCGCCGGGACAGGGGGCGCGTTGTCACCCCTCCACTTT
TRBD2	TRBJ2-1	.	TRBV27	17	CASSSYLLAGGPNEQFF	TGTGCCAGCAGTTCCTACCTCCTAGCGGGAGGACCCAATGAGCAGTTCTTC